Listed below are T cell receptor beta chains from one sample, sequenced in a study of T cells in Graves' hyperthyroidism and ophthalmopathy. From the multiplex PCR reads, TCRdb called clonotypes with MiXCR, one entry per CDR3 protein. The sample lists roughly 500,000 distinct CDR3 sequences; 46% were seen once. Sequencing was done on a sample of peripheral blood or thyroid tissue (not recorded which). The receptors were gathered from an adult woman with Graves' disease, either hyperthyroidism or ophthalmopathy (not recorded which). Both conserved end residues are part of each CDR3. The D gene is left open where the match is weak. A row's size may be missing; if present it is once, few, many or a size class.

v_gene: TRBV7-2
j_gene: TRBJ1-2
d_gene: -
abundance: many
CDR3aa: CASSPGGAEMGYGYTF
CDR3nt: TGTGCCAGCAGCCCTGGCGGGGCCGAGATGGGCTATGGCTACACCTTC

v_gene: TRBV7-9
j_gene: TRBJ1-3
d_gene: -
abundance: many
CDR3aa: CASSPQYSGNTIYF
CDR3nt: TGTGCCAGCAGCCCTCAGTACTCTGGAAACACCATATATTTT

v_gene: TRBV20-1
j_gene: TRBJ1-2
d_gene: -
abundance: -
CDR3aa: CSATGLAGDDGYTF
CDR3nt: TGCAGTGCTACGGGACTAGCGGGAGACGATGGCTACACCTTC

v_gene: TRBV29-1
j_gene: TRBJ1-2
d_gene: -
abundance: -
CDR3aa: CSLEGIPYGYTF
CDR3nt: TGCAGCTTAGAAGGGATACCCTATGGCTACACCTTC

v_gene: TRBV28
j_gene: TRBJ2-7
d_gene: -
abundance: few
CDR3aa: CASSSGQSHEQYF
CDR3nt: TGTGCCAGCAGCTCAGGACAAAGCCACGAGCAGTACTTC

v_gene: TRBV15
j_gene: TRBJ1-5
d_gene: -
abundance: few
CDR3aa: CATSQLDSNQPQHF
CDR3nt: TGTGCCACCAGCCAGTTAGACAGCAATCAGCCCCAGCATTTT

v_gene: TRBV7-6
j_gene: TRBJ1-1
d_gene: -
abundance: -
CDR3aa: CASSARKSNTEAFF
CDR3nt: TGTGCCAGCAGTGCTAGAAAGTCGAACACTGAAGCTTTCTTT

v_gene: TRBV5-1
j_gene: TRBJ1-2
d_gene: -
abundance: many
CDR3aa: CASSLWGDGYTF
CDR3nt: TGCGCCAGCAGCCTATGGGGGGATGGCTACACCTTC

v_gene: TRBV27
j_gene: TRBJ2-7
d_gene: TRBD1
abundance: -
CDR3aa: CASSFAGTGRREQYF
CDR3nt: TGTGCCAGCAGTTTCGCCGGGACAGGACGACGTGAGCAGTACTTC

v_gene: TRBV20-1
j_gene: TRBJ1-3
d_gene: -
abundance: many
CDR3aa: CSARNSGSSGNTIYF
CDR3nt: TGCAGTGCTAGAAACAGCGGATCCTCTGGAAACACCATATATTTT

v_gene: TRBV10-3
j_gene: TRBJ2-7
d_gene: -
abundance: few
CDR3aa: CAISESAVDSYEQYF
CDR3nt: TGTGCCATCAGTGAGTCGGCAGTGGACTCCTACGAGCAGTACTTC

v_gene: TRBV7-9
j_gene: TRBJ1-6
d_gene: -
abundance: many
CDR3aa: CASSSEGAYNSPLHF
CDR3nt: TGTGCCAGCAGCTCGGAAGGAGCGTATAATTCACCCCTCCACTTT

v_gene: TRBV12-3/TRBV12-4
j_gene: TRBJ1-4
d_gene: -
abundance: many
CDR3aa: CASSFGTGRGKLFF
CDR3nt: TGTGCCAGCAGTTTTGGCACAGGCCGTGGAAAACTGTTTTTT

v_gene: TRBV7-9
j_gene: TRBJ1-1
d_gene: -
abundance: -
CDR3aa: CASSIYLCSVNPGDRPTEAFF
CDR3nt: -

v_gene: TRBV6-1
j_gene: TRBJ1-1
d_gene: -
abundance: -
CDR3aa: CASSSTVKGTEAFF
CDR3nt: TGCGCCAGCAGTTCAACAGTGAAGGGCACTGAAGCCTTCTTT

v_gene: TRBV2
j_gene: TRBJ1-2
d_gene: -
abundance: -
CDR3aa: CAIKTGNHGYTF
CDR3nt: TGTGCCATCAAAACAGGGAACCATGGCTACACCTTC

v_gene: TRBV7-8
j_gene: TRBJ1-1
d_gene: TRBD1
abundance: many
CDR3aa: CASSLARTGKAFF
CDR3nt: TGTGCCAGCAGCTTGGCGCGGACAGGGAAAGCTTTCTTT

v_gene: TRBV7-2
j_gene: TRBJ2-7
d_gene: TRBD2
abundance: -
CDR3aa: CASSYQSSGGRGEQYF
CDR3nt: TGTGCCAGCAGCTACCAATCGTCGGGGGGACGGGGCGAGCAGTACTTC

v_gene: TRBV7-2
j_gene: TRBJ2-7
d_gene: TRBD2
abundance: -
CDR3aa: CASSSRAGFRTEQYF
CDR3nt: TGTGCCAGCAGCTCGCGAGCGGGATTCCGTACCGAGCAGTACTTC

v_gene: TRBV20-1
j_gene: TRBJ2-7
d_gene: -
abundance: -
CDR3aa: CSAPSAQTLLREQYF
CDR3nt: TGCAGTGCCCCTTCGGCGCAGACCCTACTTCGAGAGCAGTACTTC

v_gene: TRBV2
j_gene: TRBJ1-1
d_gene: -
abundance: -
CDR3aa: CASSARDGNADTEAFF
CDR3nt: TGTGCCAGCAGTGCTAGAGATGGGAACGCGGACACTGAAGCTTTCTTT

v_gene: TRBV7-9
j_gene: TRBJ2-5
d_gene: -
abundance: -
CDR3aa: CASSLPGEETQYF
CDR3nt: TGTGCCAGCAGCTTACCAGGGGAAGAGACCCAGTACTTC

v_gene: TRBV10-1
j_gene: TRBJ2-3
d_gene: TRBD2
abundance: -
CDR3aa: CASGTGGERGQYF
CDR3nt: TGCGCCAGCGGAACGGGAGGGGAGCGAGGGCAGTATTTT

v_gene: TRBV5-1
j_gene: TRBJ1-4
d_gene: -
abundance: many
CDR3aa: CASSFGTTNEKLFF
CDR3nt: TGCGCCAGCAGCTTTGGGACAACTAATGAAAAACTGTTTTTT

v_gene: TRBV4-3
j_gene: TRBJ1-1
d_gene: -
abundance: many
CDR3aa: CASSQSGTRNTEAFF
CDR3nt: TGCGCCAGCAGCCAGTCCGGGACACGAAACACTGAAGCTTTCTTT

v_gene: TRBV3-1
j_gene: TRBJ1-4
d_gene: -
abundance: -
CDR3aa: CASSHGWDINEKLFF
CDR3nt: TGTGCCAGCAGTCATGGTTGGGACATAAATGAAAAACTGTTTTTT

v_gene: TRBV24-1
j_gene: TRBJ1-5
d_gene: -
abundance: -
CDR3aa: CATSVAGTTNQPQHF
CDR3nt: TGTGCCACCAGTGTTGCAGGCACCACCAATCAGCCCCAGCATTTT

v_gene: TRBV9
j_gene: TRBJ1-2
d_gene: TRBD1
abundance: many
CDR3aa: CASNRQGADYGYTF
CDR3nt: TGTGCCAGCAATAGACAGGGGGCCGACTATGGCTACACCTTC

v_gene: TRBV19
j_gene: TRBJ1-5
d_gene: -
abundance: -
CDR3aa: CASTTPQHF
CDR3nt: TGTGCCAGTACCACGCCCCAGCATTTT

v_gene: TRBV6-1
j_gene: TRBJ1-1
d_gene: -
abundance: many
CDR3aa: CASSVPPGRRNTEAFF
CDR3nt: TGTGCCAGCAGTGTCCCCCCGGGACGAAGGAACACTGAAGCTTTCTTT

v_gene: TRBV6-2/TRBV6-3
j_gene: TRBJ2-5
d_gene: -
abundance: few
CDR3aa: CASRGGGKTQYF
CDR3nt: TGTGCCAGCAGAGGAGGTGGCAAGACCCAGTACTTC

v_gene: TRBV18
j_gene: TRBJ1-1
d_gene: -
abundance: many
CDR3aa: CASSPAGIEAFF
CDR3nt: TGTGCCAGCTCACCCGCTGGGATTGAAGCTTTCTTT

v_gene: TRBV5-1
j_gene: TRBJ2-7
d_gene: TRBD1
abundance: many
CDR3aa: CASSLPGQSTYEQYF
CDR3nt: TGCGCCAGCAGCTTACCGGGACAGTCAACCTACGAGCAGTACTTC

v_gene: TRBV2
j_gene: TRBJ2-3
d_gene: TRBD1
abundance: few
CDR3aa: CASSARQGAADTQYF
CDR3nt: TGTGCCAGCAGTGCCCGGCAGGGGGCAGCCGATACGCAGTATTTT

v_gene: TRBV4-1
j_gene: TRBJ2-5
d_gene: -
abundance: -
CDR3aa: CASSLLMTRRRGTQYF
CDR3nt: TGCGCCAGCAGCCTCCTCATGACTAGGAGGCGGGGGACCCAGTACTTC

v_gene: TRBV7-9
j_gene: TRBJ1-5
d_gene: -
abundance: -
CDR3aa: CASSHRDGLSNQPQHF
CDR3nt: TGTGCCAGCAGCCACCGGGACGGCCTTAGCAATCAGCCCCAGCATTTT

v_gene: TRBV7-8
j_gene: TRBJ1-4
d_gene: -
abundance: -
CDR3aa: CASSPHPTETGVLEKLFF
CDR3nt: TGTGCCAGCAGCCCACACCCCACAGAAACAGGAGTTCTTGAAAAACTGTTTTTT

v_gene: TRBV9
j_gene: TRBJ2-5
d_gene: TRBD2
abundance: many
CDR3aa: CASSVTGRGTQYF
CDR3nt: TGTGCCAGCAGCGTAACGGGGAGGGGGACCCAGTACTTC

v_gene: TRBV2
j_gene: TRBJ2-3
d_gene: TRBD2
abundance: few
CDR3aa: CASRTGGLAGWGTDTQYF
CDR3nt: TGTGCCAGCAGGACCGGAGGACTAGCGGGATGGGGCACAGATACGCAGTATTTT

v_gene: TRBV10-3
j_gene: TRBJ1-1
d_gene: -
abundance: -
CDR3aa: CAISEVGGDVEAFF
CDR3nt: TGTGCCATCAGTGAAGTAGGAGGGGACGTTGAAGCTTTCTTT

v_gene: TRBV9
j_gene: TRBJ2-2
d_gene: TRBD1
abundance: -
CDR3aa: CASSLHRGANTGELFF
CDR3nt: TGTGCCAGCAGCCTGCACAGGGGAGCGAACACCGGGGAGCTGTTTTTT

v_gene: TRBV5-6
j_gene: TRBJ1-1
d_gene: -
abundance: -
CDR3aa: CASNGHTNTEAFF
CDR3nt: TGTGCCAGCAACGGACACACGAACACTGAAGCTTTCTTT